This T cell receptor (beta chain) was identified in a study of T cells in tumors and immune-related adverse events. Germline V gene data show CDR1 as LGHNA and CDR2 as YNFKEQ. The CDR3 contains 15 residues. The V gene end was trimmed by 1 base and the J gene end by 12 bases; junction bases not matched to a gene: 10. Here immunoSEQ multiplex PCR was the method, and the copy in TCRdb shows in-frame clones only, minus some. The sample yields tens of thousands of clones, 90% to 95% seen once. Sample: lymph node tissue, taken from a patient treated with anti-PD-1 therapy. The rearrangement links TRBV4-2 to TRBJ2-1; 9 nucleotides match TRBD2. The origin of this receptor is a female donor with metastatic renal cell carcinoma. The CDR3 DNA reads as TGTGCCAGCAGCCAAGCTGTGCGGGAGGGCCCTGGGCAGTTCTTC. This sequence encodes CASSQAVREGPGQFF.